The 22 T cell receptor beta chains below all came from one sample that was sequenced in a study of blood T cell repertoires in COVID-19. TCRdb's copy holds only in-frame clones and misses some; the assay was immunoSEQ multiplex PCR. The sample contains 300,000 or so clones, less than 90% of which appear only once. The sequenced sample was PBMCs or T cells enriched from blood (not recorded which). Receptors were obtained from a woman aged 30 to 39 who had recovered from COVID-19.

CDR3 sequence: CASSPGTVSSPLHF. DNA of the CDR3: TGTGCCAGCAGCCCAGGGACAGTGAGTTCACCCCTCCACTTT. This sequence joins TRBV9 and TRBJ1-6; 7 bases line up with TRBD1. This CDR3 contains 14 residues. The ends lost 4 bases at V and 9 bases at J; junction bases unmatched: 7. Germline CDR1 reads SGDLS; CDR2 reads YYNGEE.

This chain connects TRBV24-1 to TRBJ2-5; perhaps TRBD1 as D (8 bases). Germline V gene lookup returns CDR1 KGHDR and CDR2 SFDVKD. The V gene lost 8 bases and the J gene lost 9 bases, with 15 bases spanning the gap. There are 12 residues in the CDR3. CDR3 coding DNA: TGTGCCACCAAGGGGGGGACAGGCCCCCAGTACTTC. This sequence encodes CATKGGTGPQYF.

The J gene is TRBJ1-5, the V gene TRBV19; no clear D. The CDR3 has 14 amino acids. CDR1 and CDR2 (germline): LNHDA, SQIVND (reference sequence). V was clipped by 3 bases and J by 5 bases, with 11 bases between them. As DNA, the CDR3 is TGTGCCAGTAGTATCTCGGTGAGGGATCAGCCCCAGCATTTT. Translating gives CASSISVRDQPQHF.

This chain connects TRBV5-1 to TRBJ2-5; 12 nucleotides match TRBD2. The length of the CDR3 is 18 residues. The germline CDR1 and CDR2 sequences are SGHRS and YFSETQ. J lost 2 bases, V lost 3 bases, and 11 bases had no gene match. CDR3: CASSSTGLAGFSQETQYF. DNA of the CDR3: TGCGCCAGCAGCTCCACGGGACTAGCGGGTTTTTCGCAAGAGACCCAGTACTTC.

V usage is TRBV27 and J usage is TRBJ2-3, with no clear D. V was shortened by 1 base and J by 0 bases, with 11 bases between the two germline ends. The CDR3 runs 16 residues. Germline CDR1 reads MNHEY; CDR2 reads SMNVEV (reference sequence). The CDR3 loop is CASSLLGADSTDTQYF. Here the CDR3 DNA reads TGTGCCAGCAGTTTATTAGGTGCGGATAGCACAGATACGCAGTATTTT.

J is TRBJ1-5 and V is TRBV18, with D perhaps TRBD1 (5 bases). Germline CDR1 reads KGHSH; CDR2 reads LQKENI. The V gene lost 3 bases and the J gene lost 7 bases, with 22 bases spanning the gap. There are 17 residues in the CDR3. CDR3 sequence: CASSPEVGRALVQPQHF. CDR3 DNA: TGTGCCAGCTCACCCGAGGTCGGCAGGGCGTTAGTGCAGCCCCAGCATTTT. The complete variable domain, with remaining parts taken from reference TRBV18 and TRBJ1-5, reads NAGVMQNPRHLVRRRGQEARLRCSPMKGHSHVYWYRQLPEEGLKFMVYLQKENIIDESGMPKERFSAEFPKEGPSILRIQQVVRGDSAAYFCASSPEVGRALVQPQHFGDGTRLSIL.

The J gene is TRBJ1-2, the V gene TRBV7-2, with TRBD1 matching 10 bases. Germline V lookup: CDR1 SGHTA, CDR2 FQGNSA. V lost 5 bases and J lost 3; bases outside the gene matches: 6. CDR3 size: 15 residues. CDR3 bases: TGTGCCAGCAGCCCCCGGACAGGGGGGCACTATGGCTACACCTTC. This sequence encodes CASSPRTGGHYGYTF. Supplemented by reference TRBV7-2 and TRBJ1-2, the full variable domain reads GAGVSQSPSNKVTEKGKDVELRCDPISGHTALYWYRQSLGQGLEFLIYFQGNSAPDKSGLPSDRFSAERTGGSVSTLTIQRTQQEDSAVYLCASSPRTGGHYGYTFGSGTRLTVV.

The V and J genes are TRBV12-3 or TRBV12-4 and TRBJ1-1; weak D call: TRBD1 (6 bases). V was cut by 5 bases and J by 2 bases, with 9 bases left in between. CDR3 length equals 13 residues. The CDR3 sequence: CASSGQINTEAFF. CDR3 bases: TGTGCCAGCAGTGGACAGATTAACACTGAAGCTTTCTTT.

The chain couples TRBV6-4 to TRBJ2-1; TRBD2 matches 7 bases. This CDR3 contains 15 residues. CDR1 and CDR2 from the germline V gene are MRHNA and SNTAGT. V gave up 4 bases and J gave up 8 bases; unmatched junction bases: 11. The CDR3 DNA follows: TGTGCCAGCAGTGCCTTCCCGGGGGGTAGCGATGAGCAGTTCTTC. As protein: CASSAFPGGSDEQFF.

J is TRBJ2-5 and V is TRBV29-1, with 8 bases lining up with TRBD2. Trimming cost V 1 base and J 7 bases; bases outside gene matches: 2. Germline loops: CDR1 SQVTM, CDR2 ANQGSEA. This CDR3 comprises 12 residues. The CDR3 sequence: CSVEVRGGTQYF. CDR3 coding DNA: TGCAGCGTTGAAGTTCGGGGGGGGACCCAGTACTTC.

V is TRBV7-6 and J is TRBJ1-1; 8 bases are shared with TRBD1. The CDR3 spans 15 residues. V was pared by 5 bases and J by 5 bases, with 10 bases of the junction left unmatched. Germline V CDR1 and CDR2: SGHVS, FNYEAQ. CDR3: CASSARWGTGTEAFF. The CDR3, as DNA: TGTGCCAGCAGCGCCCGTTGGGGGACAGGAACTGAAGCTTTCTTT.

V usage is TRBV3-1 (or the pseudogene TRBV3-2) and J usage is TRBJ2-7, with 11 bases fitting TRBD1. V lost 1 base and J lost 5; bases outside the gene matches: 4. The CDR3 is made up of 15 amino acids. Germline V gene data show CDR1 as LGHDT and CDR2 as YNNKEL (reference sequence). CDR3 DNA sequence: TGTGCCAGCAGCCAAGGGGGACAGGGGGTCGACGAGCAGTACTTC. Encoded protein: CASSQGGQGVDEQYF.

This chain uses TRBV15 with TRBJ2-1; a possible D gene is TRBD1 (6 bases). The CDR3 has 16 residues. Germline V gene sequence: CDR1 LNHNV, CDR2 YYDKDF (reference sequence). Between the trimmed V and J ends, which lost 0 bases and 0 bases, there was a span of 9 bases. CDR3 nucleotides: TGTGCCACCAGCAGAGATGGGGGCAGCTCCTACAATGAGCAGTTCTTC. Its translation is CATSRDGGSSYNEQFF.

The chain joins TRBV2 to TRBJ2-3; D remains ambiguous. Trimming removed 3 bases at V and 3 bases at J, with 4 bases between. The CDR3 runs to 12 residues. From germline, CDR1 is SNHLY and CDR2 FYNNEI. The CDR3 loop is CASSDLTDTQYF. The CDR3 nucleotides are TGTGCCAGCAGTGATCTAACAGATACGCAGTATTTT.

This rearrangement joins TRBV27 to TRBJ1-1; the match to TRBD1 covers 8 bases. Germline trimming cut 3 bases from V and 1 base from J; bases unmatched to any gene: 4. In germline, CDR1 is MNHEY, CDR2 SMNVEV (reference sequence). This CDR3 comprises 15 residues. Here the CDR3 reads CASSFGDRWNTEAFF. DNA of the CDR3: TGTGCCAGCAGTTTTGGGGACAGGTGGAACACTGAAGCTTTCTTT.

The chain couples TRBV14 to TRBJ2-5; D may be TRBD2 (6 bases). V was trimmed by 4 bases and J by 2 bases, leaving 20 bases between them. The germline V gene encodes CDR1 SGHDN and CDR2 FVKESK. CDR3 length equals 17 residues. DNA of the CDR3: TGTGCCAGCAGCCTCACGAAGCGGGCTCACCTTCAAGAGACCCAGTACTTC. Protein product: CASSLTKRAHLQETQYF.

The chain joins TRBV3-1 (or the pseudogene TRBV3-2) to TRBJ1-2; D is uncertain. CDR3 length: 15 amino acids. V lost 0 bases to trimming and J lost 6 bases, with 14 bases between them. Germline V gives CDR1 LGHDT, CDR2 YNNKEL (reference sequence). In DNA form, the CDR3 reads TGTGCCAGCAGCCAAGATCTTCTTGGGAGGGATGGCTACACCTTC. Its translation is CASSQDLLGRDGYTF.

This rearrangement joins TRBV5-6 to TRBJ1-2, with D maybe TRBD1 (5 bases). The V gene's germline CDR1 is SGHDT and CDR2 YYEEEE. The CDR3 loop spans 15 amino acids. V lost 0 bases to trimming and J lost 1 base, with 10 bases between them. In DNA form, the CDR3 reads TGTGCCAGCAGCTTGGGAGACAGAGATAACTATGGCTACACCTTC. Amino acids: CASSLGDRDNYGYTF.

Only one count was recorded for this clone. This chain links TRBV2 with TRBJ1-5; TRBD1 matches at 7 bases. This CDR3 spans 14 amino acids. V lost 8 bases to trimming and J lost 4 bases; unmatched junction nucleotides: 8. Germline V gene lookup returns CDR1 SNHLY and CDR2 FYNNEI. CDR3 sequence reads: CASEPGGGNQPQHF. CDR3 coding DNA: TGTGCCAGCGAACCAGGGGGTGGGAATCAGCCCCAGCATTTT.

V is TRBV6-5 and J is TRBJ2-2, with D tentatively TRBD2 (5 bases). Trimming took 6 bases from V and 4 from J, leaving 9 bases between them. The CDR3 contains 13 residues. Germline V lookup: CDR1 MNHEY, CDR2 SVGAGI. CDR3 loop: CASRLGSTGELFF. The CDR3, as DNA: TGTGCCAGCAGACTAGGGAGCACCGGGGAGCTGTTTTTT.

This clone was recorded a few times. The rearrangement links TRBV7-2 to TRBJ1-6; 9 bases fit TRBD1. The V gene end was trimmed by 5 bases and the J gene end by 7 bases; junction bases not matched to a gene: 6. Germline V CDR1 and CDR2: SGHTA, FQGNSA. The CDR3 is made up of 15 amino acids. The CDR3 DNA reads TGTGCCAGCAGCGCCTTGACAGGGGGGAATTCACCCCTCCACTTT. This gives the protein CASSALTGGNSPLHF.

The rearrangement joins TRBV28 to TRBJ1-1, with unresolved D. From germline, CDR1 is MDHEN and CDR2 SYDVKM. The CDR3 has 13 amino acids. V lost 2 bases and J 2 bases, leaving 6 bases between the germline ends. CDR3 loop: CASSLEINTEAFF. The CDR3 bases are TGTGCCAGCAGTTTAGAGATAAACACTGAAGCTTTCTTT.